This TCR beta chain emerged from a study of cytomegalovirus exposure and HLA in healthy donors. Study-wide background: When roughly 420 donors were genotyped, around 77% of them were found to fall in the Caucasian-associated ancestry cluster. Findings of the study overall: The classifier, whose performance was assessed in both the original and validation cohorts, reportedly diagnosed cytomegalovirus status with high specificity and sensitivity.

Worth noting for this clone: Its target is unknown.

In the PCR, 60 Vbeta and 13 Jbeta primers were used. In the study's own analysis: A later analysis tallied tens of millions of unique TCR beta chains, around 9.9 million of them shared. Profiled with immunoSEQ multiplex PCR; TCRdb holds only in-frame clones, not every one. For V, J and clone size, that table is used; D and trimming come from the DNA. The sample lists about 120,000 clones; around three quarters were seen once. V lost 1 base and J 1 base, leaving 5 bases between the germline ends. The CDR3 loop spans 13 amino acids. Germline V lookup: CDR1 SGHNT, CDR2 YYREEE (reference sequence). The sequence was collected from a human donor in good health. The chain employs TRBV5-4 and TRBJ2-5; D remains ambiguous. Sequencing was done on a sample of PBMCs. CDR3 DNA sequence: TGTGCCAGCAGCTTGAATCTCCAAGAGACCCAGTACTTC. The encoded protein is CASSLNLQETQYF.